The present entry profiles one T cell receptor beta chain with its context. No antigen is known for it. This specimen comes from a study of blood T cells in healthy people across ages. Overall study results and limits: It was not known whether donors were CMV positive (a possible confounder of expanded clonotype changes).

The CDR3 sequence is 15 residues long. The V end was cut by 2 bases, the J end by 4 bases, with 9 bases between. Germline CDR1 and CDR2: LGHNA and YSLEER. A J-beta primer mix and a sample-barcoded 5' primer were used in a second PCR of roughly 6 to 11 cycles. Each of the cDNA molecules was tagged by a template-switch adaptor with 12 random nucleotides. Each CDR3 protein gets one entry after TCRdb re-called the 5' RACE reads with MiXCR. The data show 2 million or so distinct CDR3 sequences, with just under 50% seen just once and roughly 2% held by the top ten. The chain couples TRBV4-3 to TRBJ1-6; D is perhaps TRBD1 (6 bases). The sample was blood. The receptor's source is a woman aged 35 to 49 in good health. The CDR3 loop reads CASSQQGQYNSPLHF. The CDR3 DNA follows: TGCGCCAGCAGCCAACAAGGACAGTATAATTCACCCCTCCACTTT.